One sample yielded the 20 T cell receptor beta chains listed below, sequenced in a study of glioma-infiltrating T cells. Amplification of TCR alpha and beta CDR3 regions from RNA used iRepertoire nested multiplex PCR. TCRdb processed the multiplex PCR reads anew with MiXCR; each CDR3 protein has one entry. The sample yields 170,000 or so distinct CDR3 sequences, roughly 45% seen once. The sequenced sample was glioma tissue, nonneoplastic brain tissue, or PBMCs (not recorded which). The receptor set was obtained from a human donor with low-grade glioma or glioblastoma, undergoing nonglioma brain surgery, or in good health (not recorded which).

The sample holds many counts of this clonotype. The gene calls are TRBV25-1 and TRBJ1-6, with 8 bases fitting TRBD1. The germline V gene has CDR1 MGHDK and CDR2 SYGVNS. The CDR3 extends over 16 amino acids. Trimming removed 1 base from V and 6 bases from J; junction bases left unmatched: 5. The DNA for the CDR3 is TGTGCCAGCAGTGAATTTCCTCAGGGGGCTAATTCACCCCTCCACTTT. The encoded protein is CASSEFPQGANSPLHF.

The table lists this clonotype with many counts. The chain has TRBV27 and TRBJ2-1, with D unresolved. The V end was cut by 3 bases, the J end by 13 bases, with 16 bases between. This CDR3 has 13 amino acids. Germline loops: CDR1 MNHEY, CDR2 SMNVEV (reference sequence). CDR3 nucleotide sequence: TGTGCCAGCAGTTTCTTCGGATTGGACCAACAGTTCTTC. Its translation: CASSFFGLDQQFF.

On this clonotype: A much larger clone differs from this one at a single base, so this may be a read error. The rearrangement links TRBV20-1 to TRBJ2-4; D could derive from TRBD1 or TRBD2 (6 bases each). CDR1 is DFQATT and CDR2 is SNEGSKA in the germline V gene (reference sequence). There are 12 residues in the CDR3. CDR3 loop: CGAGDFRNIQYF. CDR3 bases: TGCGGTGCAGGGGACTTCAGAAACATTCAGTACTTC.

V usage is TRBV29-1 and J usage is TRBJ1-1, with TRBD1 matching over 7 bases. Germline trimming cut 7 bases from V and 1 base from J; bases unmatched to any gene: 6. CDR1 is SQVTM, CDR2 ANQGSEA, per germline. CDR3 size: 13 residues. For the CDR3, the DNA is TGCAGCGGAAAGACAGGGTGGAACACTGAAGCTTTCTTT. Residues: CSGKTGWNTEAFF.

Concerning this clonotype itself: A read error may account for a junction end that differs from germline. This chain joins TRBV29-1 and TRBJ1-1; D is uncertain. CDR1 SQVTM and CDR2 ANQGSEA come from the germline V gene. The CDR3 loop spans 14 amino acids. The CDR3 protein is CIVEMAYSNTEAFF. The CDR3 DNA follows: TGCATCGTTGAAATGGCCTATTCGAACACTGAAGCTTTCTTT.

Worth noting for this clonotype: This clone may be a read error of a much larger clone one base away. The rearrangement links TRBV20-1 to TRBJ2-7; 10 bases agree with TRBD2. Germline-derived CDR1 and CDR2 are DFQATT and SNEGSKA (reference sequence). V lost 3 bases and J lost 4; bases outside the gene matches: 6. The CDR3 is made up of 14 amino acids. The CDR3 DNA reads TGCAGTGCTAGGGCTAGCGGGAGAAGATACGAGCAGTACTTC. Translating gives CSARASGRRYEQYF.

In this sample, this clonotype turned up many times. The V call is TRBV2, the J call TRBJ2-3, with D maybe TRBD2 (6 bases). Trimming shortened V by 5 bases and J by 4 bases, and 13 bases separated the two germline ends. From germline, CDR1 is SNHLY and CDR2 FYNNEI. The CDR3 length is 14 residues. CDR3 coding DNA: TGTGCCAGCAGTTTTACTAGCACGCCAGATACGCAGTATTTT. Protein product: CASSFTSTPDTQYF.

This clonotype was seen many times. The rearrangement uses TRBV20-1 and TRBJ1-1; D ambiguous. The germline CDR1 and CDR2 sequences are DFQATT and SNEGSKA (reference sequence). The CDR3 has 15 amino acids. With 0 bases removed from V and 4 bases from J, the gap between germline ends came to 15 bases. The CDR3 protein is CSARESSTVGTEAFF. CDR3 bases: TGCAGTGCTAGAGAGTCATCGACCGTAGGCACTGAAGCTTTCTTT.

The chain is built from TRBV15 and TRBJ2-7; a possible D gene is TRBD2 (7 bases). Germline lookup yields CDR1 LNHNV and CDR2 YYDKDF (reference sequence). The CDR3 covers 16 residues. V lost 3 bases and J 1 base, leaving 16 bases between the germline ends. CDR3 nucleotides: TGTGCCACCAGCAGGAGCAGGGGAGCGGGGTCCTACGAGCAGTACTTC. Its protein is CATSRSRGAGSYEQYF.

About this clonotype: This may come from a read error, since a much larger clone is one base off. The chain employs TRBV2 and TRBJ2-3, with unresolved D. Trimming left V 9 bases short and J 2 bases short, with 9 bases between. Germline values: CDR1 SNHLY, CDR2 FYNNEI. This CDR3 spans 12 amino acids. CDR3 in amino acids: CARDGDTDTQYF. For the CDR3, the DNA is TGTGCCAGAGACGGAGACACAGATACGCAGTATTTT. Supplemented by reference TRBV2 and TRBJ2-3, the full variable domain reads EPEVTQTPSHQVTQMGQEVILRCVPISNHLYFYWYRQILGQKVEFLVSFYNNEISEKSEIFDDQFSVERPDGSNFTLKIRSTKLEDSAMYFCARDGDTDTQYFGPGTRLTVL.

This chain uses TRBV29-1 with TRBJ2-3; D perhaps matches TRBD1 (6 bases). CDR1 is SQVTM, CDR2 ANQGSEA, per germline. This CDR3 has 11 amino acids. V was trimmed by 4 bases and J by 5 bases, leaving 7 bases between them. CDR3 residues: CSVGDKDTQYF. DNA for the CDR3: TGCAGCGTTGGGGACAAAGATACGCAGTATTTT.

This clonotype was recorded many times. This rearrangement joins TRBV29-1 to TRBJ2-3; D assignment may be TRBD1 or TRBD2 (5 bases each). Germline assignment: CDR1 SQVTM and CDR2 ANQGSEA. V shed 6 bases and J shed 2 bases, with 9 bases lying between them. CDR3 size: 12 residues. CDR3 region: CSVGPYTDTQYF. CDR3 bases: TGCAGCGTGGGACCATACACAGATACGCAGTATTTT.

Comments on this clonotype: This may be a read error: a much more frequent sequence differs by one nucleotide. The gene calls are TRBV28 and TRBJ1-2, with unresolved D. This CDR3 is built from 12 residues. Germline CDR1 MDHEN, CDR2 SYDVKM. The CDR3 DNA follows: TGTGCCAGCAGTCCCCCCGTACCTGGCTACAGCTTC. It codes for CASSPPVPGYSF.

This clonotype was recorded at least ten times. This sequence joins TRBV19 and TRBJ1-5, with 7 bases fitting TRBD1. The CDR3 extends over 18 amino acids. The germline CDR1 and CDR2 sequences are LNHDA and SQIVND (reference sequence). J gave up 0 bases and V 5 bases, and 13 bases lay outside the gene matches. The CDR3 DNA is TGTGCCAGTAGTCGGAGGGGACAGACGATGTATAGCAATCAGCCCCAGCATTTT. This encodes CASSRRGQTMYSNQPQHF.

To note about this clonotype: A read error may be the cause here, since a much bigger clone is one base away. CDR3 coding DNA: TGTGCCAGCAGTCAGCCGAGGGGCGCCATCTACAATGAGCAGTTCTTC. The encoded protein is CASSQPRGAIYNEQFF. The V and J genes are TRBV28 and TRBJ2-1; either TRBD1 or TRBD2 may fit D (5 bases each). The CDR3 has 16 amino acids. The germline V and J ends were trimmed by 5 bases and 3 bases, with 17 bases remaining between them. CDR1 and CDR2 (germline): MDHEN, SYDVKM.

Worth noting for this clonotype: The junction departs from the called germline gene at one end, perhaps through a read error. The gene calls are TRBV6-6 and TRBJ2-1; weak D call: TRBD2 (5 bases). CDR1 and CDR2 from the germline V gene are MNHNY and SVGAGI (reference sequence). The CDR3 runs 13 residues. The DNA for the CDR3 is TGTGCCAGCGGGTTGGACTCCTACAATAAGCAGTTCTTC. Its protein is CASGLDSYNKQFF.

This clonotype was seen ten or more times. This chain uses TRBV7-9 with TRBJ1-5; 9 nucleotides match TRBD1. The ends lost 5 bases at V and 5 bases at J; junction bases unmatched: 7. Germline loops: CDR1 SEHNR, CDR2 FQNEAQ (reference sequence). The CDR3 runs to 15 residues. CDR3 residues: CASSLTGGEDQPQHF. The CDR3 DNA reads TGTGCCAGCAGCCTAACAGGGGGCGAGGATCAGCCCCAGCATTTT.

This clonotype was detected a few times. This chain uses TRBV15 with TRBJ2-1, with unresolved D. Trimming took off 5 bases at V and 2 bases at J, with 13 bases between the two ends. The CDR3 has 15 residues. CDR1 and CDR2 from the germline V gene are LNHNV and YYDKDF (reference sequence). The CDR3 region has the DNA TGTGCCACCAGCCTCACCCCGGCGGCCTACAATGAGCAGTTCTTC. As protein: CATSLTPAAYNEQFF.

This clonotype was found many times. The CDR3 sequence: CASSLAGALNTEAFF. As DNA, the CDR3 is TGTGCCAGCAGCCTAGCTGGGGCTCTGAACACTGAAGCTTTCTTT. The chain couples TRBV2 to TRBJ1-1, with a possible D match to TRBD1 (5 bases). The germline V gene has CDR1 SNHLY and CDR2 FYNNEI. V was shortened by 6 bases and J by 0 bases, with 14 bases between the two germline ends. The CDR3 runs to 15 residues.

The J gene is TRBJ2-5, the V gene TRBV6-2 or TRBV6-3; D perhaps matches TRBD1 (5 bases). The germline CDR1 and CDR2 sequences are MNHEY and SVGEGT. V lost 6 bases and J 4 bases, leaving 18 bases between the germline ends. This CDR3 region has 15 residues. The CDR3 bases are TGTGCCAGCAGCCACCAGGGCCCAAGGGCAGAGACCCAGTACTTC. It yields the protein CASSHQGPRAETQYF.